This TCR beta chain was captured in a study of CD8+ T cells in alopecia areata. The overall study: Treatment of the treated patients consisted of oral tofacitinib, 5 to 10 mg twice daily.

Study-level results: Scalp repertoires also include resident alphabeta T cells from normal skin.

This clone was seen more than once but under ten times. Its antigen is unknown. V lost 5 bases to trimming and J lost 7 bases, with 12 bases between them. This CDR3 comprises 12 residues. CDR1 SQVTM and CDR2 ANQGSEA come from the germline V gene. Sequencing used cDNA as its template, made by extracting RNA and reverse transcribing it. TCRdb keeps only in-frame clones here, not all; method: immunoSEQ multiplex PCR. The repertoire holds around 250,000 clones, with approximately 61% as singletons. Punch biopsies of lesional scalp, plus peripheral blood, were taken from alopecia areata patients. Sequenced here: CD4+ T cells sorted from blood, sampled at week 0. This chain links TRBV29-1 with TRBJ1-5; no clear D. The sequence came from a human donor with alopecia areata. This CDR3 reads CSVKSGNQPQHF. The DNA for the CDR3 is TGCAGCGTTAAATCGGGTAACCAGCCCCAGCATTTT. Complete variable domain (other parts from reference TRBV29-1 and TRBJ1-5): SAVISQKPSRDICQRGTSLTIQCQVDSQVTMMFWYRQQPGQSLTLIATANQGSEATYESGFVIDKFPISRPNLTFSTLTVSNMSPEDSSIYLCSVKSGNQPQHFGDGTRLSIL.